A selection of T cell receptor beta chains follows, all from one sample in a study of shared clonotypes between healthy human individuals. The repertoire was sequenced with immunoSEQ multiplex PCR; TCRdb's copy has only in-frame clones and lacks some. The data contain around 2.5 million clones, 80% to 95% of them seen just once; the ten biggest clones take up about 0.38%. Material for sequencing was naive CD4+ T cells from PBMCs. The receptor source for this set is a man aged 18 to 29 in good health. Some clones in this sample may be carry-over from other donors' samples. CDR3s leave out the opening cysteine and the closing phenylalanine or tryptophan.

>TRBV11-3|10
ASSLGLGEQF
>TRBV9|12
ASSPQAFNEKLF
>TRBV28|12
ASTSGEFPDTQY
>TRBV2|13
ASSEGLAVTGELF
>TRBV25-1|11
ASNYGGSYEQY
>TRBV7-9|13
ASSFGQGNTGELF
>TRBV28|14
ASSIGTSGTVDTQY
>TRBV6-5|13
ASSFSGVFYNEQF
>TRBV5-1|15
ASSKGLAGRSSYEQY
>TRBV6-5|13
ASSRQGGRTGELF
>TRBV5-1|15
ASTFAGGGAAQETQY
>TRBV18|12
ASSDTPGRGHYT
>TRBV5-4|13
ASSPRTSGIYEQF
>TRBV5-1|15
ASSSGLTFPGANVLT
>TRBV2|10
ASNPAQSEAF
>TRBV7-2|10
ASSSPQRPNL
>TRBV27|12
ASSLMNGYQPQH
>TRBV29-1|13
SVLKATGAYNEQF
>TRBV5-1|13
ASSVRDSGFYEQY
>TRBV18|13
ASSSRGHDLGELF
>TRBV6-1|13
ASSGGDRGAEKLF
>TRBV30|10
AWGDRRYGYT
>TRBV6-1|11
ASSEAVGYGYT
>TRBV5-4|14
ASSGTSGRAVDEQF
>TRBV30|17
AWSPFGNGRPNRQNIQY
>TRBV15|11
ATSRDPQGEAF
>TRBV5-1|10
ASSPGLDTQY
>TRBV28|14
ASIAAGRGENSPLH
>TRBV28|13
ASSQGGAYNEKLF
>TRBV12-5|11
ASGSSGTDTQY
>TRBV11-2|16
ASSLRGTSGRAKNEQF
>TRBV4-2|18
ASSQDPGTSGIYDTGELF
>TRBV6-5|11
ASIASGSDTQY
>TRBV6-5|12
ASSYATRRHEQY
>TRBV28|16
ASSLGGGGPTAKNIQY
>TRBV29-1|13
SVYGLVSNTGELF
>TRBV9|12
ASSVVPSTDTQY
>TRBV5-5|13
ASSFGGDSNQPQH
>TRBV7-2|11
ASTQSRVSEAF
>TRBV2|12
ASSVGTDWNEQF
>TRBV11-3|12
ASSLESAYNEQF
>TRBV27|12
ASSFNRQNNEQF
>TRBV7-6|15
ASSFNIDSTTNEKLF
>TRBV27|14
ASSPPRGSKNTEAF
>TRBV7-9|14
ASSSPSSSYNSPLH
>TRBV7-3|13
ASSPGLAGYNEQF
>TRBV5-1|14
ASSLATSGRVDEQF
>TRBV10-3|12
AISEIQGNQPQH
>TRBV27|12
ASSLSRGVGVEY
>TRBV15|14
ATSRDRRTTYNEQF
>TRBV7-3|13
ASSFGSGSPYEQY
>TRBV7-9|12
ASSLGPGTYEQY
>TRBV25-1|13
ASSRLDSSGNTIY
>TRBV28|12
ASRIQGPNEKLF
>TRBV7-2|14
ASSSSPGLGSNEQF
>TRBV6-1|13
AGSGSTLWASEQF
>TRBV7-5|14
VRSFPPKTGSYEQY